This T cell receptor beta chain was sequenced during a study of cytomegalovirus exposure and HLA in healthy donors. Regarding the study as a whole: In a later analysis, CMV-associated beta chains were mostly HLA-associated, it appeared. The presence/absence work took it that sequencing depth was about the same across donors.

Concerning this clone itself: What it recognizes is unknown.

60 Vbeta and 13 Jbeta primers were used in PCR. TCRdb's copy holds only in-frame clones and misses some; the assay was immunoSEQ multiplex PCR. This sample has under 200,000 clones; 60% to 80% occur once, and the top ten carry around 2.5%. This CDR3 has 15 amino acids. Germline V gives CDR1 LNHDA, CDR2 SQIVND (reference sequence). The ends were cut back, 6 bases at V and 6 bases at J, with 18 bases in the middle. The TCR originated in a man between 60 and 70 years old in good health and CMV-seronegative. The chain has TRBV19 and TRBJ1-5, with a tentative D call TRBD1 (5 bases). Sequencing was performed on PBMCs. Here the CDR3 reads CASREGAQKSQPQHF. The CDR3 DNA follows: TGTGCCAGTAGGGAAGGGGCCCAGAAAAGTCAGCCCCAGCATTTT.